Listed below are T cell receptor beta chains from one sample, sequenced in a study of shared clonotypes between healthy human individuals. TCRdb keeps only in-frame clones here, not all; method: immunoSEQ multiplex PCR. The sample lists millions of clones, around 93% seen once, with around 1.7% in the top ten. The source material was naive CD8+ T cells from PBMCs. These receptors were collected from a man aged 18 to 30 in good health. Some clones in this sample may be carry-over from other donors' samples. CDR3s include the opening cysteine and the closing phenylalanine or tryptophan. Each record gives: J gene, D gene, clone size, V gene, CDR3 DNA, CDR3 protein. The D gene is left open where the match is weak. A clone size is listed for some rows: how often the clone was seen (once, few, many), or a class if it is expanded.

TRBJ1-1	.	.	TRBV4-1	TGCGCCAGCAGCCAAGATATCACGGCAGGGACTGAAGCTTTCTTT	CASSQDITAGTEAFF
TRBJ2-1	TRBD1	.	TRBV25-1	TGTGCCAGCAGTGAAGGGACAGGGACCCTCAATGAGCAGTTCTTC	CASSEGTGTLNEQFF
TRBJ2-5	TRBD2	.	TRBV11-2	TGTGCCAGCAGCCCGTTCCGGACTAGCTCGGTCCAAGAGACCCAGTACTTC	CASSPFRTSSVQETQYF
TRBJ1-4	.	.	TRBV28	TGTGCCAGCAGTTTATCGGGGGGAAGGGAAAAACTGTTTTTT	CASSLSGGREKLFF
TRBJ2-5	.	.	TRBV11-2	TGTGCCAGCAGCTTAGAGTTGGGGGAGACCCAGTACTTC	CASSLELGETQYF
TRBJ2-7	.	.	TRBV2	TGTGCCAGCAGTGAACATCCTTACGAGCAGTACTTC	CASSEHPYEQYF
TRBJ2-7	TRBD2	.	TRBV7-9	TGTGCCAGCAGCGCTGGGACTAGCGAGGCCTACGAGCAGTACTTC	CASSAGTSEAYEQYF
TRBJ2-3	.	.	TRBV5-3	TGTGCCAGAAGCTTGCGTCACCGGGACCGGGGCCCGACAGATACGCAGTATTTT	CARSLRHRDRGPTDTQYF
TRBJ1-1	TRBD1	.	TRBV25-1	TGTGCCAGCAGGGACTACGACAGGGGCCGGGACACTGAAGCTTTCTTT	CASRDYDRGRDTEAFF
TRBJ2-7	.	.	TRBV6-5	TGTGCCAAACGACCTTGGGGGGTACGGTCTCACGAGCAGTACTTC	CAKRPWGVRSHEQYF
TRBJ1-5	.	.	TRBV30	TGTGCCTGGAGTGTACGGGTCAGCAATCAGCCCCAGCATTTT	CAWSVRVSNQPQHF
TRBJ2-7	TRBD2	.	TRBV7-9	TGTGCCAGCAGCTCCCCGAAGCGGGAGGAACGCTACGAGCAGTACTTC	CASSSPKREERYEQYF
TRBJ2-5	TRBD2	.	TRBV27	TGTGCCAGCAGTGTGGGACTAGCGGGGGGGGGCGAGACCCAGTACTTC	CASSVGLAGGGETQYF
TRBJ2-5	TRBD1	.	TRBV7-8	TGTGCCAGCAGCCCAGATGCCCGGGACAGGTACCAAGAGACCCAGTACTTC	CASSPDARDRYQETQYF
TRBJ2-2	.	.	TRBV19	TGTGCCAGTAGTCTCCGGGACTCCCTCGTCACCGGGGAGCTGTTTTTT	CASSLRDSLVTGELFF
TRBJ2-1	.	.	TRBV28	TGTGCCAGCAGTTTCGCTAGCGAAGACAATGAGCAGTTCTTC	CASSFASEDNEQFF
TRBJ2-7	TRBD1	.	TRBV11-2	TGTGCCAGCAGCTTCTCCTTGGGACAGCGAACCTACGAGCAGTACTTC	CASSFSLGQRTYEQYF
TRBJ2-7	.	.	TRBV5-8	TGTGCCAGCGAAGAGGCATTTTCGGGCGAGCAGTACTTC	CASEEAFSGEQYF
TRBJ2-7	TRBD2	.	TRBV27	TGTGCCAGCAGTTTATCCCCAGCGGGAGCCCACTACGAGCAGTACTTC	CASSLSPAGAHYEQYF
TRBJ2-1	TRBD1	.	TRBV9	TGTGCCAGCAGCGACCGGGACAGCCACAATGAGCAGTTCTTC	CASSDRDSHNEQFF
TRBJ2-3	TRBD2	.	TRBV19	TGTGCCAGTAGCAGACCGGGACTACCAGATACGCAGTATTTT	CASSRPGLPDTQYF
TRBJ1-2	.	once	TRBV7-9	TGTGCCAGCAGCCTACCGTTCGGTGCAGGGTCCTATGGCTACACCTTC	CASSLPFGAGSYGYTF